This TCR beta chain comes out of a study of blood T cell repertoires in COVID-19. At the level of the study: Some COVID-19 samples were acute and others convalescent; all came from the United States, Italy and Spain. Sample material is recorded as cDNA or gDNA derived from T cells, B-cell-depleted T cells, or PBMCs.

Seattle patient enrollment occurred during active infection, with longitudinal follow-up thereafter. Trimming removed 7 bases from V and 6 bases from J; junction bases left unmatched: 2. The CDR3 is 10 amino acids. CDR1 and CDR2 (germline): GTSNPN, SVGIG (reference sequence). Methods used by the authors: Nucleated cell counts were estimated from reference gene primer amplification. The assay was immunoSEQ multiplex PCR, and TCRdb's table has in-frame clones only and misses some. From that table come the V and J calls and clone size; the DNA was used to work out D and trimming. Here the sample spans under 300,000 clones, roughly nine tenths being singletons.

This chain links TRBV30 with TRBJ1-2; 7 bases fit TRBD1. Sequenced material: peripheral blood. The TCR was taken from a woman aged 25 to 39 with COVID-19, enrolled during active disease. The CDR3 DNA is TGTGCCTTCAGGGGGAATGGCTACACCTTC. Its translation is CAFRGNGYTF.